This TCR beta chain was obtained from a study of early T cells in non-severe SARS-CoV-2 infection. This clonotype is medium-sized (0.01 to 0.1%) within its sample. Antigen unknown. V gave up 0 bases and J gave up 0 bases, with 12 bases separating them. CDR1 is DFQATT, CDR2 SNEGSKA, per germline (reference sequence). This CDR3 is built from 15 residues. Study-wide results and caveats: Database matching using VDJdb favored anti-spike CD8 responses, with private and CD4 specificities left missing.

In TCRdb, the 5' RACE reads were re-called with MiXCR into one record per CDR3 protein. The repertoire holds 20,000 to 25,000 distinct CDR3 sequences, with under 4.5% as singletons. The source of this sequence is an adult who was a healthcare worker with PCR-confirmed SARS-CoV-2 infection or an uninfected control (not recorded which). Material for sequencing was whole blood. The chain links TRBV20-1 to TRBJ2-7, with D possibly matching TRBD2 (6 bases). CDR3 loop: CSARERAGSSYEQYF. In nucleotides, the CDR3 is TGCAGTGCTAGAGAAAGGGCGGGGAGCTCCTACGAGCAGTACTTC.